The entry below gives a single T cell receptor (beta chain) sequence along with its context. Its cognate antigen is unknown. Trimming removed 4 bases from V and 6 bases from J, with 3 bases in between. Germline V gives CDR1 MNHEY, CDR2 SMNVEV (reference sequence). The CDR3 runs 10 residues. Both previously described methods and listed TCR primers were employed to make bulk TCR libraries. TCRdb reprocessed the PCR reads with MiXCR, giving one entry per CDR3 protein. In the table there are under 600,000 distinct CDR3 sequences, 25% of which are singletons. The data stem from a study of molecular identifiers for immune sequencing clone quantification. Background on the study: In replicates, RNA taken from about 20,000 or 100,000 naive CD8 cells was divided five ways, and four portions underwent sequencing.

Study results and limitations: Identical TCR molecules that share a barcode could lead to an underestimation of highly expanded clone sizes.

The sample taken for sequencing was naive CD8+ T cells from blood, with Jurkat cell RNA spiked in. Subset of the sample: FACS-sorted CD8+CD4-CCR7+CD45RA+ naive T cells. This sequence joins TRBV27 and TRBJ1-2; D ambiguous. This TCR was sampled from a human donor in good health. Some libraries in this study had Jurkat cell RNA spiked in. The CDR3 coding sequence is TGTGCCAGCAGTTATAATGGCTACACCTTC. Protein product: CASSYNGYTF.